This is a list of T cell receptor beta chains from one sample in a study of graft-versus-host responses after intestinal transplantation. Produced via immunoSEQ multiplex PCR; TCRdb's table is partial and in-frame only. The data show about 47,000 clones, with roughly 93% seen just once and approximately 6% held by the top ten. The material sequenced was PBMCs, taken 786 days after a first intestinal transplant, on the day of a second. The receptors derive from a human patient who received an intestinal transplant, so some T cells may come from the graft donor. Each CDR3 is given with its conserved first and last residue. Fields, in order: clone size, D gene, J gene, V gene, CDR3 protein, CDR3 DNA. A D gene is named only where the DNA matches it firmly. Rows give clone size only sometimes, using once, few, many, or a class for an expanded clone.

NA TRBD2 TRBJ2-7 TRBV30 CAWSVRRFREGPLEQYF TGTGCCTGGAGTGTACGCCGTTTTCGGGAGGGACCCCTCGAGCAGTACTTC
NA NA TRBJ2-7 TRBV5-4 CASSSLDKGRYEQYF TGTGCCAGCAGCAGCTTGGATAAGGGGCGCTACGAGCAGTACTTC
once NA TRBJ2-5 TRBV10-3 CAIRSGGDQETQYF TGTGCCATCCGTAGCGGAGGGGACCAAGAGACCCAGTACTTC
NA NA TRBJ1-2 TRBV11-2 CASSLAPQAEYGYTF TGTGCCAGCAGCTTAGCTCCGCAGGCAGAGTATGGCTACACCTTC
few NA TRBJ2-2 TRBV11-2 CASSLVQGILAGELFF TGTGCCAGCAGCTTAGTTCAGGGGATTTTGGCCGGGGAGCTGTTTTTT
NA NA TRBJ2-1 TRBV2 CASSGALEQFF TGTGCCAGCAGTGGGGCTTTAGAGCAGTTCTTC
NA NA TRBJ2-1 TRBV4-1 CASSSQDEQFF TGCGCCAGCAGCTCACAGGATGAGCAGTTCTTC
NA TRBD1 TRBJ1-3 TRBV29-1 CSVDGQGGNTIYF TGCAGCGTTGATGGACAGGGTGGAAACACCATATATTTT
NA NA TRBJ1-1 TRBV6-6 CASSYPLYAEAFF TGTGCCAGCAGTTACCCCCTATACGCTGAAGCTTTCTTT
NA NA TRBJ2-5 TRBV18 CASSPLLVWGKETQYF TGTGCCAGCTCACCACTTCTAGTTTGGGGGAAAGAGACCCAGTACTTC